One and the same sample provided the 20 T cell receptor beta chains below, sequenced in a study of molecular identifiers for immune sequencing clone quantification. TCRdb re-analysed the PCR reads in MiXCR, keeping a single row per CDR3 protein. This table has about 330,000 distinct CDR3 sequences, roughly 24% appearing once. Sequencing input: naive CD8+ T cells from blood, with Jurkat cell RNA spiked in. Specified subset: FACS-sorted CD8+CD4-CCR7+CD45RA+ naive T cells. These receptors all come from a human donor in good health. Some libraries in this study had Jurkat cell RNA spiked in.

On this clonotype itself: Germline is not matched at one junction end, which may reflect a read error. The V gene is TRBV4-3, the J gene TRBJ1-1, with no clear D. This CDR3 has 15 amino acids. Germline lookup yields CDR1 LGHNA and CDR2 YSLEER. CDR3 sequence: CARSQDPSSYTAAFF. The CDR3 region has the DNA TGCGCCCGCAGCCAAGACCCCTCGTCTTACACTGCAGCTTTCTTT.

At least ten counts were recorded for this clonotype. V gene TRBV6-5 combines with J gene TRBJ2-1, with D tentatively TRBD2 (5 bases). This CDR3 contains 15 residues. Trimming shortened V by 0 bases and J by 0 bases, and 6 bases separated the two germline ends. Looked up from germline, CDR1 is MNHEY and CDR2 is SVGAGI. The CDR3 sequence: CASSYSGSSYNEQFF. In DNA, the CDR3 is TGTGCCAGCAGTTACTCAGGGAGCTCCTACAATGAGCAGTTCTTC.

This chain connects TRBV19 to TRBJ2-5, with 13 bases lining up with TRBD2. The CDR3 spans 16 residues. Germline V gene data show CDR1 as LNHDA and CDR2 as SQIVND (reference sequence). J lost 5 bases, V lost 5 bases, and 8 bases had no gene match. CDR3 in DNA: TGTGCCAGTAGTCTGGGACTAGCGGGACGTGAGGAGACCCAGTACTTC. Protein product: CASSLGLAGREETQYF.

The CDR3 region has the DNA TGCGCCAGCAGCCCGCAGCCGTCGGGGTTCGCCTACGAGCAGTACTTC. Its translation is CASSPQPSGFAYEQYF. V gene TRBV4-3 combines with J gene TRBJ2-7; D may be TRBD2 (5 bases). Germline CDR1 reads LGHNA; CDR2 reads YSLEER. This CDR3 is 16 amino acids long. Trimming cost V 4 bases and J 2 bases, with 18 bases left between them.

This clonotype was detected a few times. At one end the junction does not follow the germline gene, possibly because of a read error. The chain recombines TRBV10-3 with TRBJ2-1, with 7 bases aligning to TRBD2. The CDR3 contains 12 residues. Looked up from germline, CDR1 is ENHRY and CDR2 is SYGVKD. For the CDR3, the DNA is TGTGCCATCAGGGGGGGGTACAGTGAGCAGTTCTTC. Amino acids: CAIRGGYSEQFF.

This clonotype was picked up a small number of times. The rearrangement links TRBV29-1 to TRBJ1-1, with 7 nucleotides matching TRBD1. Trimming at V came to 7 bases and at J to 7 bases, leaving 9 bases not matched to a gene. The CDR3 is 12 residues long. Germline CDR1 is SQVTM and CDR2 is ANQGSEA. In DNA form, the CDR3 reads TGCAGCGCTAACCTCTGGACAGGTGAAGCTTTCTTT. Encoded protein: CSANLWTGEAFF.

The rearrangement links TRBV24-1 to TRBJ2-3; 7 nucleotides agree with TRBD2. The CDR3 is 16 amino acids. The trim removed 0 bases at V and 0 bases at J, leaving 2 bases unmatched. Germline CDR1 is KGHDR and CDR2 is SFDVKD. CDR3 residues: CATSDLQRDSTDTQYF. CDR3 DNA sequence: TGTGCCACCAGTGATTTGCAGCGGGATAGCACAGATACGCAGTATTTT.

This clonotype was counted at least ten times. The chain carries TRBV7-9 and TRBJ1-4; D uncertain. Deletions cut 4 bases from V and 6 bases from J, with 9 bases between. The length of the CDR3 is 13 residues. Looked up from germline, CDR1 is SEHNR and CDR2 is FQNEAQ (reference sequence). CDR3 DNA: TGTGCCAGCAGCTCCCGATTGGATGAAAAACTGTTTTTT. Translated, it gives CASSSRLDEKLFF. The full variable domain, completed using reference TRBV7-9 and TRBJ1-4, is DTGVSQNPRHKITKRGQNVTFRCDPISEHNRLYWYRQTLGQGPEFLTYFQNEAQLEKSRLLSDRFSAERPKGSFSTLEIQRTEQGDSAMYLCASSSRLDEKLFFGSGTQLSVL.

To note about this clonotype: This sequence may be a read error, since a much larger clone differs from it by one base. The genes are TRBV20-1 and TRBJ2-7; the D is unclear. V was trimmed by 6 bases and J by 3 bases, leaving 18 bases between them. There are 14 residues in the CDR3. Germline CDR1 reads DFQATT; CDR2 reads SNEGSKA (reference sequence). The DNA for the CDR3 is TGCAGTGCCGGTCAAGGACGTAGACACTACGAGCAGTACTTC. As protein: CSAGQGRRHYEQYF.

In this sample, this clonotype turned up many times. This chain joins TRBV4-1 and TRBJ2-7; D ambiguous. CDR1 is MGHRA and CDR2 is YSYEKL in the germline V gene. V was shortened by 1 base and J by 4 bases, with 14 bases between the two germline ends. The CDR3 is 15 residues long. CDR3 amino acids: CASSQGPGKGYEQYF. CDR3 bases: TGCGCCAGCAGCCAAGGTCCAGGTAAAGGGTACGAGCAGTACTTC.

Ten or more counts support this clonotype. The chain recombines TRBV6-1 with TRBJ1-1; D uncertain. Germline loops: CDR1 MNHNS, CDR2 SASEGT. CDR3 length: 13 residues. The V end was cut by 0 bases, the J end by 7 bases, with 9 bases between. The CDR3 loop is CASSEARAYEAFF. DNA of the CDR3: TGTGCCAGCAGTGAAGCGAGGGCCTATGAAGCTTTCTTT.

This clonotype occurred many times. The V and J genes are TRBV5-6 and TRBJ2-1; the D gene is possibly TRBD1 (5 bases). The CDR3 spans 16 residues. Trimming left V 0 bases short and J 4 bases short, with 14 bases between. Germline V gene lookup returns CDR1 SGHDT and CDR2 YYEEEE. The CDR3 loop is CASSLGQGLSYNEQFF. The CDR3 DNA sequence: TGTGCCAGCAGCTTGGGCCAGGGCCTATCTTACAATGAGCAGTTCTTC.

V is TRBV27 and J is TRBJ2-7; D possibly corresponds to TRBD1 (5 bases). This CDR3 has 14 residues. Trimming cost V 3 bases and J 2 bases, with 11 bases left between them. Germline V lookup: CDR1 MNHEY, CDR2 SMNVEV (reference sequence). CDR3: CASSFSQGPYEQYF. The CDR3 DNA follows: TGTGCCAGCAGTTTTTCGCAGGGCCCCTACGAGCAGTACTTC.

The J gene is TRBJ2-1, the V gene TRBV6-5, with a possible D match to TRBD2 (5 bases). Trimming left V 2 bases short and J 8 bases short, with 7 bases between. This CDR3 has 12 residues. Germline V gene lookup returns CDR1 MNHEY and CDR2 SVGAGI. CDR3 DNA sequence: TGTGCCAGCAGTTACAACGGGGATGAGCAGTTCTTC. Its protein is CASSYNGDEQFF.

Remarks on this clonotype: This may arise from a read error, as a much more abundant clone is one base away. The chain recombines TRBV20-1 with TRBJ2-7; no definite D call. This CDR3 spans 14 amino acids. The germline V gene has CDR1 DFQATT and CDR2 SNEGSKA (reference sequence). Trimming took 1 base from V and 5 from J, leaving 15 bases between them. This chain's CDR3 is CSARVLLERHEQYF. The CDR3 DNA follows: TGCAGTGCTAGAGTTTTGCTAGAGAGACACGAGCAGTACTTC.

The table lists this clonotype with a few counts. The rearrangement joins TRBV6-2 or TRBV6-3 to TRBJ2-1; 8 bases match TRBD2. Losses at the gene ends were 6 bases for V and 3 bases for J; bases not matched to a gene: 10. This CDR3 has 16 amino acids. The germline gives CDR1 MNHEY, CDR2 SVGEGT. Here the CDR3 DNA reads TGTGCCAGCAGAGCGACTAGCGCTGACTACTACAATGAGCAGTTCTTC. Its protein is CASRATSADYYNEQFF.

Note on this clonotype: One base away lies a much larger clone, so this may be a sequencing read error. The J gene is TRBJ2-7, the V gene TRBV28; a weak D match, TRBD1 (6 bases). The CDR3 is 16 amino acids. Germline CDR1 MDHEN, CDR2 SYDVKM. The V end lost 10 bases, the J end lost 0 bases, and 22 bases lay between the germline ends. CDR3 residues: CANSFVPGQLSYEQYF. CDR3 DNA sequence: TGTGCCAACAGCTTTGTGCCCGGACAGCTCTCCTACGAGCAGTACTTC. Full variable domain (remainder filled in from reference TRBV28 and TRBJ2-7): DVKVTQSSRYLVKRTGEKVFLECVQDMDHENMFWYRQDPGLGLRLIYFSYDVKMKEKGDIPEGYSVSREKKERFSLILESASTNQTSMYLCANSFVPGQLSYEQYFGPGTRLTVT.

Note on this clonotype: The junction shows a germline mismatch at one end, possibly a read error. The chain recombines TRBV27 with TRBJ2-4; no reliable D call. Germline CDR1 MNHEY, CDR2 SMNVEV (reference sequence). This CDR3 comprises 15 residues. Here the CDR3 DNA reads TGTGCCAGCGGTTTAATGCCTACACCCAAAAACATTCAGTACTTC. This encodes CASGLMPTPKNIQYF.

As regards this clonotype: A junction boundary mismatches the germline segment, possibly from a read error. The chain combines TRBV6-5 with TRBJ2-2; D might be TRBD1 (6 bases). The germline V gene has CDR1 MNHEY and CDR2 SVGAGI. The length of the CDR3 is 14 residues. This chain's CDR3 is CASSYGTNPGERFF. The CDR3 DNA is TGTGCCAGCAGTTACGGGACAAACCCCGGGGAGCGGTTTTTT.

The CDR3 protein is CASSDLGGTNEKLFF. The DNA of the CDR3 is TGTGCCAGCAGTGACTTGGGGGGAACTAATGAAAAACTGTTTTTT. The chain carries TRBV2 and TRBJ1-4; weak D call: TRBD1 (5 bases). Looked up from germline, CDR1 is SNHLY and CDR2 is FYNNEI. The V end lost 3 bases, the J end lost 1 base, and 9 bases lay between the germline ends. The CDR3 has 15 residues.